This entry concerns a single T cell receptor beta chain. The sort gate was single viable CD3+CD4+CD8-CD45RO+ cells for memory CD4+ T cells. The data stem from a study of memory CD4+ T cells and cytomegalovirus serostatus. About the research overall: This sample comes from healthy Belgian adults, about nine CMV seropositive, about 25 seronegative.

Per the authors' pipeline: After removing out-of-frame reads, 2.3 million or so distinct TCRbeta sequences remained. Produced via immunoSEQ multiplex PCR; TCRdb's table is partial and in-frame only. D and trimming were read from the DNA, whereas the V and J calls and clone size are those reported in that table. Found here are 45,000 to 60,000 clones, around 80% of them singletons; the top ten hold over 0.5%. CDR1 and CDR2 from the germline V gene are SQVTM and ANQGSEA. V shed 7 bases, J shed 6 bases, and the junction held 17 bases outside the gene matches. The CDR3 extends over 17 amino acids. The specimen was memory CD4+ T cells from blood. The rearrangement uses TRBV29-1 and TRBJ2-1; 11 positions match TRBD2. The source of this sequence is an adult in good health and CMV-seronegative. The CDR3 here is CSAEVRRGSGRANEQFF. CDR3 coding DNA: TGCAGCGCCGAGGTCCGTAGAGGTAGCGGGAGGGCCAATGAGCAGTTCTTC.